A selection of T cell receptor beta chains follows, all from one sample in a study of blood T cell repertoires in COVID-19. Sequenced by immunoSEQ multiplex PCR; TCRdb stores in-frame clones only, minus some. The table includes 310,000 or so clones, more than 80% detected once. What was sequenced was peripheral blood. The receptors derive from a man younger than 35 who had recovered from COVID-19. Each CDR3 is given with its conserved first and last residue. The order of the fields is clone size, J gene, CDR3 length, V gene, D gene, CDR3 protein, CDR3 DNA. The D gene is left open where the match is weak. Size is stated for part of the rows, as once, few or many counts, or as a class when the clone is expanded.

clone_size: NA; j_call: TRBJ2-7; cdr3_length: 12; v_call: TRBV12-3/TRBV12-4; d_call: NA; cdr3_aa: CASSFPYYEQYF; cdr3_nt: TGTGCCAGCAGTTTTCCCTACTACGAGCAGTACTTC
clone_size: NA; j_call: TRBJ1-5; cdr3_length: 15; v_call: TRBV18; d_call: NA; cdr3_aa: CASSLAVGFNQPQHF; cdr3_nt: TGTGCCAGCTCACTCGCGGTCGGTTTCAATCAGCCCCAGCATTTT
clone_size: NA; j_call: TRBJ1-6; cdr3_length: 16; v_call: TRBV6-5; d_call: NA; cdr3_aa: CASSYYPGGQNSPLHF; cdr3_nt: TGTGCCAGCAGTTATTACCCCGGGGGGCAAAATTCACCCCTCCACTTT
clone_size: NA; j_call: TRBJ2-1; cdr3_length: 17; v_call: TRBV5-1; d_call: TRBD2; cdr3_aa: CASSLATWTSGGDEQFF; cdr3_nt: TGCGCCAGCAGCTTGGCCACATGGACTAGCGGGGGCGATGAGCAGTTCTTC
clone_size: once; j_call: TRBJ1-1; cdr3_length: 15; v_call: TRBV7-2; d_call: TRBD1; cdr3_aa: CASSSIRGRNTEAFF; cdr3_nt: TGTGCCAGCAGCTCCATCAGGGGGCGGAACACTGAAGCTTTCTTT
clone_size: NA; j_call: TRBJ2-5; cdr3_length: 14; v_call: TRBV6-2/TRBV6-3; d_call: NA; cdr3_aa: CASSSGRGEETQYF; cdr3_nt: TGTGCCAGCAGTTCGGGCAGGGGGGAAGAGACCCAGTACTTC
clone_size: NA; j_call: TRBJ1-6; cdr3_length: 14; v_call: TRBV19; d_call: TRBD1; cdr3_aa: CASSERDRGSPLHF; cdr3_nt: TGTGCCAGTAGTGAAAGGGACAGGGGTTCACCCCTCCACTTT
clone_size: NA; j_call: TRBJ2-3; cdr3_length: 16; v_call: TRBV5-4; d_call: TRBD1; cdr3_aa: CASSLKLGQGADTQYF; cdr3_nt: TGTGCCAGCAGCTTGAAATTGGGACAGGGGGCAGATACGCAGTATTTT
clone_size: once; j_call: TRBJ1-1; cdr3_length: 13; v_call: TRBV2; d_call: TRBD1; cdr3_aa: CASTDRVGTEAFF; cdr3_nt: TGTGCCAGCACGGACAGGGTAGGCACTGAAGCTTTCTTT
clone_size: NA; j_call: TRBJ1-3; cdr3_length: 14; v_call: TRBV7-6; d_call: TRBD1; cdr3_aa: CASSAGGSGNTIYF; cdr3_nt: TGTGCCAGCAGCGCAGGGGGCTCTGGAAACACCATATATTTT
clone_size: NA; j_call: TRBJ1-3; cdr3_length: 17; v_call: TRBV25-1; d_call: TRBD1; cdr3_aa: CASSESTGARSGNTIYF; cdr3_nt: TGTGCCAGCAGTGAATCGACAGGGGCTCGCTCTGGAAACACCATATATTTT
clone_size: NA; j_call: TRBJ1-3; cdr3_length: 16; v_call: TRBV28; d_call: NA; cdr3_aa: CASRVDESFSGNTIYF; cdr3_nt: TGTGCCAGCAGGGTTGATGAGAGTTTCTCTGGAAACACCATATATTTT
clone_size: NA; j_call: TRBJ2-3; cdr3_length: 16; v_call: TRBV28; d_call: TRBD2; cdr3_aa: CASTLLAGGSTDTQYF; cdr3_nt: TGTGCCAGCACCCTCCTAGCGGGAGGGAGCACAGATACGCAGTATTTT
clone_size: NA; j_call: TRBJ2-3; cdr3_length: 16; v_call: TRBV12-5; d_call: TRBD2; cdr3_aa: CASGPLTSGIADTQYF; cdr3_nt: TGTGCTAGTGGCCCCCTAACTAGCGGGATTGCAGATACGCAGTATTTT
clone_size: NA; j_call: TRBJ2-1; cdr3_length: 14; v_call: TRBV18; d_call: TRBD1; cdr3_aa: CASSPGQGGNEQFF; cdr3_nt: TGTGCCAGCTCACCGGGACAGGGTGGCAATGAGCAGTTCTTC
clone_size: NA; j_call: TRBJ2-7; cdr3_length: 13; v_call: TRBV12-3/TRBV12-4; d_call: NA; cdr3_aa: CASSFKGGYEQYF; cdr3_nt: TGTGCCAGCAGTTTTAAGGGCGGGTACGAGCAGTACTTC
clone_size: NA; j_call: TRBJ2-7; cdr3_length: 15; v_call: TRBV18; d_call: NA; cdr3_aa: CASSPPGSIPYEQYF; cdr3_nt: TGTGCCAGCTCACCACCGGGCAGTATCCCCTACGAGCAGTACTTC
clone_size: NA; j_call: TRBJ1-1; cdr3_length: 15; v_call: TRBV6-5; d_call: NA; cdr3_aa: CASSSGAGWNTEAFF; cdr3_nt: TGTGCCAGCAGTTCTGGTGCAGGGTGGAACACTGAAGCTTTCTTT
clone_size: NA; j_call: TRBJ1-5; cdr3_length: 13; v_call: TRBV12-3/TRBV12-4; d_call: NA; cdr3_aa: CASSLRGAEPQHF; cdr3_nt: TGTGCCAGCAGTTTACGGGGTGCGGAGCCCCAGCATTTT
clone_size: NA; j_call: TRBJ2-3; cdr3_length: 16; v_call: TRBV4-1; d_call: TRBD2; cdr3_aa: CASSQVLAGAPDTQYF; cdr3_nt: TGCGCCAGCAGCCAAGTACTAGCGGGAGCCCCAGATACGCAGTATTTT
clone_size: NA; j_call: TRBJ2-5; cdr3_length: 15; v_call: TRBV10-3; d_call: TRBD2; cdr3_aa: CAISGGTSGQETQYF; cdr3_nt: TGTGCCATCAGTGGAGGGACTAGCGGACAAGAGACCCAGTACTTC
clone_size: NA; j_call: TRBJ2-7; cdr3_length: 15; v_call: TRBV18; d_call: NA; cdr3_aa: CASSPLDSLTVEQYF; cdr3_nt: TGTGCCAGCTCACCACTCGACAGCTTAACTGTCGAGCAGTACTTC
clone_size: NA; j_call: TRBJ2-1; cdr3_length: 16; v_call: TRBV2; d_call: NA; cdr3_aa: CASSEIGQGEDNEQFF; cdr3_nt: TGTGCCAGCAGTGAAATAGGGCAGGGTGAGGACAATGAGCAGTTCTTC
clone_size: NA; j_call: TRBJ2-7; cdr3_length: 15; v_call: TRBV4-3; d_call: NA; cdr3_aa: CASSQGWDTTYEQYF; cdr3_nt: TGCGCCAGCAGCCAAGGCTGGGACACAACCTACGAGCAGTACTTC
clone_size: NA; j_call: TRBJ1-5; cdr3_length: 14; v_call: TRBV4-1; d_call: NA; cdr3_aa: CASSQGQVGQPQHF; cdr3_nt: TGCGCCAGCAGCCAAGGACAGGTCGGTCAGCCCCAGCATTTT
clone_size: NA; j_call: TRBJ2-2; cdr3_length: 15; v_call: TRBV6-5; d_call: TRBD1; cdr3_aa: CASSYSQGSTGELFF; cdr3_nt: TGTGCCAGCAGTTACTCACAGGGGAGCACCGGGGAGCTGTTTTTT
clone_size: NA; j_call: TRBJ2-5; cdr3_length: 16; v_call: TRBV10-3; d_call: TRBD1; cdr3_aa: CAISPRPGQGKETQYF; cdr3_nt: TGTGCCATCAGTCCGCGACCGGGACAGGGAAAAGAGACCCAGTACTTC
clone_size: NA; j_call: TRBJ1-2; cdr3_length: 15; v_call: TRBV14; d_call: TRBD1; cdr3_aa: CASSVIQGVRDGYTF; cdr3_nt: TGTGCCAGCAGCGTGATACAGGGGGTACGCGATGGCTACACCTTC
clone_size: few; j_call: TRBJ2-7; cdr3_length: 13; v_call: TRBV18; d_call: TRBD1; cdr3_aa: CASSPTDRAQQYF; cdr3_nt: TGTGCCAGCTCACCTACGGACAGGGCCCAGCAGTACTTC
clone_size: NA; j_call: TRBJ1-5; cdr3_length: 15; v_call: TRBV18; d_call: TRBD1; cdr3_aa: CASSTTGVGNQPQHF; cdr3_nt: TGTGCCAGCTCAACGACAGGGGTTGGCAATCAGCCCCAGCATTTT
clone_size: NA; j_call: TRBJ1-6; cdr3_length: 18; v_call: TRBV5-1; d_call: NA; cdr3_aa: CASSVDSALSSYNSPLHF; cdr3_nt: TGCGCCAGCAGCGTCGACAGCGCCCTGAGCTCCTATAATTCACCCCTCCACTTT
clone_size: NA; j_call: TRBJ1-1; cdr3_length: 15; v_call: TRBV4-1; d_call: NA; cdr3_aa: CASSQSGAQNTEAFF; cdr3_nt: TGCGCCAGCAGCCAATCAGGGGCTCAGAACACTGAAGCTTTCTTT
clone_size: NA; j_call: TRBJ1-3; cdr3_length: 15; v_call: TRBV7-2; d_call: TRBD1; cdr3_aa: CASSLRQGEGNTIYF; cdr3_nt: TGTGCCAGCAGCCTTCGACAGGGGGAAGGAAACACCATATATTTT
clone_size: NA; j_call: TRBJ1-1; cdr3_length: 15; v_call: TRBV6-6; d_call: NA; cdr3_aa: CASSYREGLNTEAFF; cdr3_nt: TGTGCCAGCAGTTATAGGGAGGGGCTGAACACTGAAGCTTTCTTT
clone_size: NA; j_call: TRBJ2-2; cdr3_length: 16; v_call: TRBV5-8; d_call: NA; cdr3_aa: CASSLAGGTNTGELFF; cdr3_nt: TGTGCCAGCAGCTTGGCCGGCGGGACCAACACCGGGGAGCTGTTTTTT
clone_size: NA; j_call: TRBJ2-3; cdr3_length: 13; v_call: TRBV24-1; d_call: NA; cdr3_aa: CATSDRGQTPQYF; cdr3_nt: TGTGCCACCAGTGATCGCGGACAAACTCCGCAGTATTTT
clone_size: NA; j_call: TRBJ2-7; cdr3_length: 16; v_call: TRBV18; d_call: TRBD1; cdr3_aa: CASSPPTGQGFHEQYF; cdr3_nt: TGTGCCAGCTCACCACCGACGGGACAGGGTTTCCACGAGCAGTACTTC
clone_size: NA; j_call: TRBJ2-7; cdr3_length: 16; v_call: TRBV7-8; d_call: TRBD1; cdr3_aa: CASSRRSGQGINEQYF; cdr3_nt: TGTGCCAGCAGCCGCAGGTCTGGACAGGGGATCAACGAGCAGTACTTC
clone_size: NA; j_call: TRBJ1-2; cdr3_length: 15; v_call: TRBV6-6; d_call: NA; cdr3_aa: CASSYVQGLNYGYTF; cdr3_nt: TGTGCCAGCAGTTACGTACAGGGCCTCAACTATGGCTACACCTTC
clone_size: NA; j_call: TRBJ2-1; cdr3_length: 15; v_call: TRBV19; d_call: TRBD2; cdr3_aa: CASSMSSGFYNEQFF; cdr3_nt: TGTGCCAGTAGTATGTCTAGCGGATTTTACAATGAGCAGTTCTTC
clone_size: NA; j_call: TRBJ1-2; cdr3_length: 15; v_call: TRBV5-1; d_call: NA; cdr3_aa: CASSLGPDSNYGYTF; cdr3_nt: TGCGCCAGCAGCTTGGGTCCAGATTCTAACTATGGCTACACCTTC
clone_size: NA; j_call: TRBJ2-1; cdr3_length: 14; v_call: TRBV30; d_call: NA; cdr3_aa: CAWSGLRRFNEQFF; cdr3_nt: TGTGCCTGGAGTGGATTGAGGCGGTTCAATGAGCAGTTCTTC
clone_size: NA; j_call: TRBJ1-2; cdr3_length: 12; v_call: TRBV6-5; d_call: NA; cdr3_aa: CASSEGYNGYTF; cdr3_nt: TGTGCCAGCTCGGAGGGGTATAATGGCTACACCTTC
clone_size: NA; j_call: TRBJ1-1; cdr3_length: 15; v_call: TRBV18; d_call: NA; cdr3_aa: CASSRSAGANTEAFF; cdr3_nt: TGTGCCAGCTCCCGCTCTGCGGGGGCTAACACTGAAGCTTTCTTT
clone_size: NA; j_call: TRBJ1-1; cdr3_length: 13; v_call: TRBV6-2/TRBV6-3; d_call: NA; cdr3_aa: CASSTGLTTEAFF; cdr3_nt: TGTGCCAGCAGTACGGGACTTACCACTGAAGCTTTCTTT
clone_size: NA; j_call: TRBJ2-3; cdr3_length: 16; v_call: TRBV4-1; d_call: NA; cdr3_aa: CASSQVLRDSTDTQYF; cdr3_nt: TGCGCCAGCAGCCAAGTCTTGCGGGACTCCACAGATACGCAGTATTTT
clone_size: NA; j_call: TRBJ1-1; cdr3_length: 15; v_call: TRBV29-1; d_call: NA; cdr3_aa: CSGAPILAGNTEAFF; cdr3_nt: TGCAGCGGCGCCCCTATTCTAGCCGGCAACACTGAAGCTTTCTTT
clone_size: NA; j_call: TRBJ1-5; cdr3_length: 17; v_call: TRBV27; d_call: NA; cdr3_aa: CASSPTIGVAGYQPQHF; cdr3_nt: TGTGCCAGCAGTCCTACGATAGGGGTGGCAGGTTATCAGCCCCAGCATTTT
clone_size: once; j_call: TRBJ2-1; cdr3_length: 13; v_call: TRBV30; d_call: NA; cdr3_aa: CAYLRGLSGEQFF; cdr3_nt: TGTGCCTACCTTAGGGGTTTGTCGGGTGAGCAGTTCTTC
clone_size: NA; j_call: TRBJ1-4; cdr3_length: 17; v_call: TRBV15; d_call: NA; cdr3_aa: CATSSDLWQRANEKLFF; cdr3_nt: TGTGCCACCAGCAGTGACCTGTGGCAGCGGGCGAATGAAAAACTGTTTTTT
clone_size: NA; j_call: TRBJ1-5; cdr3_length: 14; v_call: TRBV4-1; d_call: NA; cdr3_aa: CASSQAQGNQPQHF; cdr3_nt: TGCGCCAGCAGCCAAGCACAGGGAAATCAGCCCCAGCATTTT
clone_size: many; j_call: TRBJ2-7; cdr3_length: 15; v_call: TRBV25-1; d_call: NA; cdr3_aa: CASSPSNRGSYEQYF; cdr3_nt: TGTGCCAGCAGTCCTTCCAATAGGGGCTCCTACGAGCAGTACTTC
clone_size: NA; j_call: TRBJ2-1; cdr3_length: 16; v_call: TRBV7-2; d_call: TRBD2; cdr3_aa: CASSLAYGGAYNEQFF; cdr3_nt: TGTGCCAGCAGCTTAGCTTACGGGGGGGCCTACAATGAGCAGTTCTTC